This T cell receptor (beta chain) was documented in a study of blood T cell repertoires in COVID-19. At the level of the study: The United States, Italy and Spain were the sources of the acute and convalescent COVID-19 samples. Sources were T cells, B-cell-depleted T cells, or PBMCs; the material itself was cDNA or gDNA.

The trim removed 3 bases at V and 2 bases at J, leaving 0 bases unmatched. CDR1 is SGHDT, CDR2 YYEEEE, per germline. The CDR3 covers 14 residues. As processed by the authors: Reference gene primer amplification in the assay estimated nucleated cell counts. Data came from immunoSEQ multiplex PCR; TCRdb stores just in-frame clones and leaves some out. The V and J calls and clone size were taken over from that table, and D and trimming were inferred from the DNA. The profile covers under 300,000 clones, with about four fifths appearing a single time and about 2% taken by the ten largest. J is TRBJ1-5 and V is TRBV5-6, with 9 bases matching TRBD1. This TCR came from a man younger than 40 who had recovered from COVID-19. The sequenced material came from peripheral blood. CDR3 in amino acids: CASSWTGGNQPQHF. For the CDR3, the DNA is TGTGCCAGCAGCTGGACAGGGGGCAATCAGCCCCAGCATTTT. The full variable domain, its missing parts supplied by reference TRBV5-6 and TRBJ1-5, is DAGVTQSPTHLIKTRGQQVTLRCSPKSGHDTVSWYQQALGQGPQFIFQYYEEEERQRGNFPDRFSGHQFPNYSSELNVNALLLGDSALYLCASSWTGGNQPQHFGDGTRLSIL.